This passage covers 22 T cell receptor beta chains from one sample sequenced in a study of blood T cell repertoires in COVID-19. TCRdb's table, derived via immunoSEQ multiplex PCR, lists solely in-frame clones and lacks some. This table has roughly 150,000 clones, around 87% appearing once. Input material: peripheral blood. These receptors all come from a human donor in a cohort sampled during active COVID-19.

The chain has TRBV3-1 (or the pseudogene TRBV3-2) and TRBJ2-7; TRBD2 agrees at 10 bases. The CDR3 runs to 15 residues. Germline V lookup: CDR1 LGHDT, CDR2 YNNKEL (reference sequence). J was trimmed by 7 bases and V by 4 bases; bases with no gene match: 10. The CDR3 loop is CASSLPGLASGEQYF. CDR3 nucleotides: TGTGCCAGCAGCCTACCGGGACTAGCGTCGGGAGAGCAGTACTTC.

The chain combines TRBV19 with TRBJ1-2, with 11 bases that match TRBD1. Germline V CDR1 and CDR2: LNHDA, SQIVND (reference sequence). J lost 4 bases, V lost 5 bases, and 21 bases had no gene match. This CDR3 region has 20 residues. CDR3 region: CASSSPLPRFPGQGGYGYTF. CDR3 nucleotide sequence: TGTGCCAGTAGTTCTCCACTGCCGCGTTTTCCGGGACAGGGGGGCTATGGCTACACCTTC.

The chain carries TRBV2 and TRBJ2-7, with 10 bases aligning to TRBD1. V trimming: 7 bases; J trimming: 0 bases; junction bases outside the gene matches: 3. Germline CDR1 and CDR2: SNHLY and FYNNEI. CDR3 size: 14 residues. CDR3 coding DNA: TGTGCCAGCACTAGGACAGGGGGCTCCTACGAGCAGTACTTC. Translating it yields CASTRTGGSYEQYF.

J is TRBJ1-1 and V is TRBV7-9, with 7 nucleotides matching TRBD1. The junction had 1 base not matched to a gene; V was cut back by 0 bases and J by 0 bases. The CDR3 is made up of 15 amino acids. Germline lookup yields CDR1 SEHNR and CDR2 FQNEAQ (reference sequence). The CDR3 sequence is CASSLAGQLNTEAFF. CDR3 in DNA: TGTGCCAGCAGCTTAGCGGGACAGTTGAACACTGAAGCTTTCTTT.

The chain recombines TRBV5-1 with TRBJ2-5; 12 positions match TRBD2. Germline trimming cut 2 bases from V and 5 bases from J; bases unmatched to any gene: 1. This CDR3 has 14 amino acids. Germline V CDR1 and CDR2: SGHRS, YFSETQ. The CDR3, as DNA: TGCGCCAGCAGCTTTCTAGCGGGGGGGGAGACCCAGTACTTC. Encoded protein: CASSFLAGGETQYF.

The gene calls are TRBV28 and TRBJ1-5; the D gene is possibly TRBD1 (6 bases). The V gene lost 5 bases and the J gene lost 3 bases, with 14 bases spanning the gap. CDR1 and CDR2 from the germline V gene are MDHEN and SYDVKM. This CDR3 has 15 residues. The CDR3 sequence is CASSHRDLDNQPQHF. In DNA form, the CDR3 reads TGTGCCAGCAGTCACAGGGACCTCGACAATCAGCCCCAGCATTTT.

This sequence joins TRBV5-6 and TRBJ2-1; D possibly corresponds to TRBD2 (6 bases). The CDR3 totals 14 residues. Trimming took off 5 bases at V and 11 bases at J, with 20 bases between the two ends. The V gene's germline CDR1 is SGHDT and CDR2 YYEEEE. The CDR3 region has the DNA TGTGCCAGCAGGGATACCGGGACTCAAAAGAAGCAGTTCTTC. Translating it yields CASRDTGTQKKQFF.

The V gene is TRBV7-2, the J gene TRBJ2-2, with a possible D match to TRBD2 (5 bases). V dropped 2 bases and J dropped 4 bases, with 11 bases sitting between them. Per the germline V gene, CDR1 is SGHTA and CDR2 is FQGNSA. The CDR3 has 15 residues. As DNA, the CDR3 is TGTGCCAGCAGCTTAAGAGGGTTACTCACCGGGGAGCTGTTTTTT. It codes for CASSLRGLLTGELFF.

The chain is built from TRBV19 and TRBJ2-1; D gene ambiguous. Germline values: CDR1 LNHDA, CDR2 SQIVND (reference sequence). The CDR3 length is 12 residues. The V end lost 4 bases, the J end lost 8 bases, and 9 bases lay between the germline ends. Here the CDR3 reads CASSRLSHEQFF. CDR3 bases: TGTGCCAGTAGTAGGCTCTCCCATGAGCAGTTCTTC. The complete variable domain, with remaining parts taken from reference TRBV19 and TRBJ2-1, reads DGGITQSPKYLFRKEGQNVTLSCEQNLNHDAMYWYRQDPGQGLRLIYYSQIVNDFQKGDIAEGYSVSREKKESFPLTVTSAQKNPTAFYLCASSRLSHEQFFGPGTRLTVL.

V and J are TRBV28 and TRBJ2-7; TRBD2 matches at 7 bases. The CDR3 consists of 13 residues. Germline-derived CDR1 and CDR2 are MDHEN and SYDVKM. With 7 bases clipped from V and 6 bases from J, the junction kept 9 bases outside the gene matches. The CDR3 nucleotides are TGTGCCAGCATCCTGAGCGGGGAAGGCGAGCAGTACTTC. Its translation: CASILSGEGEQYF.

The table lists this clone with a few counts. J is TRBJ1-1 and V is TRBV29-1; 8 nucleotides line up with TRBD1. Germline lookup yields CDR1 SQVTM and CDR2 ANQGSEA. V lost 4 bases to trimming and J lost 6 bases; unmatched junction nucleotides: 1. This CDR3 comprises 11 residues. Here the CDR3 reads CSVATGAEAFF. The CDR3 bases are TGCAGCGTTGCGACAGGGGCTGAAGCTTTCTTT.

The chain links TRBV6-5 to TRBJ2-7; D not certain. Looked up from germline, CDR1 is MNHEY and CDR2 is SVGAGI. The CDR3 consists of 15 residues. Trimming took 0 bases from V and 2 from J, leaving 11 bases between them. For the CDR3, the DNA is TGTGCCAGCAGTTACTCGAGTGCGCTAGCCTACGAGCAGTACTTC. Translation: CASSYSSALAYEQYF.

The CDR3 sequence: CATSDSGSKGANVLTF. The CDR3 region has the DNA TGTGCCACCAGTGATTCCGGGAGTAAAGGGGCCAACGTCCTGACTTTC. The chain links TRBV24-1 to TRBJ2-6; D might be TRBD2 (6 bases). This CDR3 spans 16 amino acids. V lost 2 bases to trimming and J lost 4 bases, with 11 bases between them. The V gene's germline CDR1 is KGHDR and CDR2 SFDVKD.

This sequence joins TRBV6-5 and TRBJ1-1; TRBD1 matches at 10 bases. The CDR3 loop spans 14 amino acids. CDR1 and CDR2 (germline): MNHEY, SVGAGI. The V gene end was trimmed by 5 bases and the J gene end by 5 bases; junction bases not matched to a gene: 5. The CDR3, as DNA: TGTGCCAGCAGTCCTGACAGGGGGCATACTGAAGCTTTCTTT. Its translation: CASSPDRGHTEAFF.

V gene TRBV7-2 combines with J gene TRBJ1-3; D perhaps matches TRBD1 (5 bases). This CDR3 has 15 residues. Germline CDR1 is SGHTA and CDR2 is FQGNSA. Trimming left V 1 base short and J 4 bases short, with 11 bases between. CDR3: CASSLGGGTGNTIYF. CDR3 DNA: TGTGCCAGCAGCTTAGGTGGGGGGACCGGAAACACCATATATTTT. Combining the CDR3 with reference TRBV7-2 and TRBJ1-3 gives the whole variable domain GAGVSQSPSNKVTEKGKDVELRCDPISGHTALYWYRQSLGQGLEFLIYFQGNSAPDKSGLPSDRFSAERTGGSVSTLTIQRTQQEDSAVYLCASSLGGGTGNTIYFGEGSWLTVV.

The chain combines TRBV28 with TRBJ2-6, with D possibly TRBD2 on 6 matching bases. This CDR3 region has 17 residues. Germline V gene data show CDR1 as MDHEN and CDR2 as SYDVKM. The germline V and J ends were trimmed by 4 bases and 0 bases, with 13 bases remaining between them. The CDR3: CASSSRDRSSGANVLTF. The CDR3 region has the DNA TGTGCCAGCAGTTCGCGGGACCGCAGCTCTGGGGCCAACGTCCTGACTTTC.

Notes on this clone: The same CDR3 also results from other DNA sequences found in this sample. This chain joins TRBV28 and TRBJ2-7; 12 nucleotides match TRBD2. This CDR3 comprises 16 residues. V was pared by 2 bases and J by 4 bases, with 6 bases of the junction left unmatched. From germline, CDR1 is MDHEN and CDR2 SYDVKM. The CDR3 loop reads CASSLGRLAGAYEQYF. The DNA for the CDR3 is TGTGCCAGCAGTTTAGGGAGACTAGCGGGAGCGTACGAGCAGTACTTC.

The rearrangement joins TRBV7-2 to TRBJ2-1; a possible D gene is TRBD1 (5 bases). This CDR3 spans 14 amino acids. The V gene's germline CDR1 is SGHTA and CDR2 FQGNSA. V was pared by 5 bases and J by 3 bases, with 11 bases between. The CDR3 spells CASSIPTVYNEQFF. The CDR3, as DNA: TGTGCCAGCAGCATACCGACAGTCTACAATGAGCAGTTCTTC.

This rearrangement joins TRBV3-1 (or the pseudogene TRBV3-2) to TRBJ1-3; TRBD1 matches 11 bases. Germline CDR1 is LGHDT and CDR2 is YNNKEL (reference sequence). V lost 4 bases, J lost 6 bases, and 8 bases stayed unmatched. This CDR3 is built from 16 residues. The CDR3 loop is CASSLRGQGALNTIYF. CDR3 DNA: TGTGCCAGCAGCCTTCGAGGACAGGGGGCCTTAAACACCATATATTTT.

This rearrangement joins TRBV2 to TRBJ2-2; D perhaps matches TRBD1 (5 bases). Trimming left V 8 bases short and J 2 bases short, with 12 bases between. The CDR3 covers 14 residues. Germline V gene lookup returns CDR1 SNHLY and CDR2 FYNNEI. The chain's CDR3 is CASLRQRNTGELFF. The DNA for the CDR3 is TGTGCCAGCCTAAGACAGCGCAACACCGGGGAGCTGTTTTTT.

CDR3 residues: CASSVAIGQGANTGELFF. CDR3 sequence (DNA): TGTGCCAGCAGCGTAGCTATAGGACAGGGGGCGAACACCGGGGAGCTGTTTTTT. V usage is TRBV9 and J usage is TRBJ2-2; 10 bases match TRBD1. The CDR3 runs to 18 residues. The ends lost 0 bases at V and 0 bases at J; junction bases unmatched: 5. The V gene's germline CDR1 is SGDLS and CDR2 YYNGEE.

V usage is TRBV6-5 and J usage is TRBJ1-1; D might be TRBD1 (5 bases). The CDR3 extends over 14 amino acids. Deletions cut 7 bases from V and 0 bases from J, with 12 bases between. CDR1 is MNHEY and CDR2 is SVGAGI in the germline V gene. The CDR3 region has the DNA TGTGCCAGCACAACCGACAGCGTGAACACTGAAGCTTTCTTT. Translating it yields CASTTDSVNTEAFF.